The TCR beta chain described here comes from a study of T cells in Graves' hyperthyroidism and ophthalmopathy. Findings and limits, study-wide: Ophthalmopathy was identified by the model a median approximately six months ahead of onset. A model using 13 V-J features told ophthalmopathy apart from stable hyperthyroidism.

PBMCs were derived from around 10 ml fresh peripheral blood. The trim removed 3 bases at V and 2 bases at J, leaving 5 bases unmatched. The CDR3 length is 16 residues. The V gene's germline CDR1 is KGHSH and CDR2 LQKENI. This clonotype was found a few times. Its antigen is currently unknown. The investigators amplified TCR beta CDR3 regions from RNA transcripts. First-round RT-PCR targeting the TCR CDR3 was performed with the HTBI primer set. MiXCR was run by TCRdb on the multiplex PCR reads, yielding one entry per CDR3 protein. This sample has about 270,000 distinct CDR3 sequences, with over 12% found just once.

The TCR was taken from a woman in her 50s with Graves' hyperthyroidism that later progressed to Graves' ophthalmopathy. The sample consisted of blood. J is TRBJ1-1 and V is TRBV18, with 11 bases matching TRBD1. The CDR3 nucleotides read TGTGCCAGCTCACCCGGACAGGGGGCGTTTAACACTGAAGCTTTCTTT. Amino acid sequence: CASSPGQGAFNTEAFF.